Given below is one TCR beta chain in context. The record originates from a study of T cells in localized non-small cell lung cancer. Some clones are missing from TCRdb's copy, which holds only in-frame ones; the method was immunoSEQ multiplex PCR. The table shows approximately 4,500 clones, with 85% to 95% occurring only once. The CDR3 has 14 residues. V was pared by 2 bases and J by 1 base, with 8 bases between. CDR1 is PRHDT, CDR2 FYEKMQ, per germline (reference sequence). This receptor was obtained from a woman aged 40-75 years with stage I lung adenocarcinoma. This chain joins TRBV13 and TRBJ1-1; D unresolved. The sequences come from peripheral blood, collected before any cancer treatment. The CDR3 nucleotides read TGTGCCAGCAGCTTACCACTAGGGAACACTGAAGCTTTCTTT. Its protein product is CASSLPLGNTEAFF.